Listed below are T cell receptor beta chains from one sample, sequenced in a study of blood T cell repertoires in COVID-19. This table comes from immunoSEQ multiplex PCR, and its TCRdb copy is limited to in-frame clones, with some not included. The sample has over 300,000 clones, about 83% seen once. The sequencing sample was made of peripheral blood. The receptors were sampled from a woman between 45 and 60 years old with acute or convalescent COVID-19. CDR3s include the opening cysteine and the closing phenylalanine or tryptophan. A D gene is named only where the DNA matches it firmly. Clone size is given for some rows only: seen once, a few or many times, or a class if the clone is expanded.

v_call	clone_size	j_call	d_call	cdr3_nt	cdr3_aa
TRBV5-4	-	TRBJ1-2	TRBD1	TGTGCCAGCAGGCCGGACAGGGAAGAGAACTATGGCTACACCTTC	CASRPDREENYGYTF
TRBV3-1/TRBV3-2	-	TRBJ2-7	TRBD1	TGTGCCAGCAGCCACCGAATCGCAGACAGGGGCGAGCAGTACTTC	CASSHRIADRGEQYF
TRBV2	-	TRBJ1-1	-	TGTGCCAGCAGTGGACAGATGAACACTGAAGCTTTCTTT	CASSGQMNTEAFF
TRBV19	-	TRBJ2-7	TRBD1	TGTGCCAGTAGTATACAGGGGGCGGGCGAGCAGTACTTC	CASSIQGAGEQYF
TRBV7-2	-	TRBJ2-1	TRBD1	TGTGCCAGCAGCTCAGGGGGACAGGACTACAATGAGCAGTTCTTC	CASSSGGQDYNEQFF
TRBV29-1	few	TRBJ2-7	-	TGCAGCGTTGAAATGGGTAAAACAGGACCCCTCGAGCAGTACTTC	CSVEMGKTGPLEQYF
TRBV27	-	TRBJ2-7	-	TGTGCCAGCAGTTCGCGGGATGCCCTACGAGAGCAGTACTTC	CASSSRDALREQYF
TRBV4-1	-	TRBJ2-2	TRBD2	TGCGCCAGCAGCCAAGCTGCCGCTAGCGGGAGCGGGGAGCTGTTTTTT	CASSQAAASGSGELFF
TRBV27	-	TRBJ2-1	-	TGTGCCAGCAGTTTTCAGGGGGCGCTTAGCGGGTTCTACAATGAGCAGTTCTTC	CASSFQGALSGFYNEQFF
TRBV5-1	-	TRBJ1-4	-	TGCGCCAGCAGCTCAAGACAGGAAAATGAAAAACTGTTTTTT	CASSSRQENEKLFF
TRBV25-1	-	TRBJ2-3	TRBD2	TGTGCCAGCGGTGCGGGAGTAATTCGCCCAGATACGCAGTATTTT	CASGAGVIRPDTQYF
TRBV21-1	-	TRBJ1-2	-	TGTGCCAGCAGCAAAGAACAGGCGGACGTTAACTATGGCTACACCTTC	CASSKEQADVNYGYTF
TRBV5-1	-	TRBJ2-3	-	TGCGCCAGCAGCTTGGGTTCGAGCACAGATACGCAGTATTTT	CASSLGSSTDTQYF
TRBV10-3	few	TRBJ2-3	TRBD2	TGTGCCATCAGCCAACTAGCGGGAGGAGGCACAGATACGCAGTATTTT	CAISQLAGGGTDTQYF
TRBV7-8	-	TRBJ1-1	-	TGTGCCAGCAGCTCCGCGGGGAACACTGAAGCTTTCTTT	CASSSAGNTEAFF
TRBV6-6	-	TRBJ1-3	TRBD1	TGTGCCAGCAGTTACCGGGGACAGCCCTCTGGAAACACCATATATTTT	CASSYRGQPSGNTIYF
TRBV7-2	-	TRBJ2-7	TRBD1	TGTGCCAGCAGTACTAGGACAGGGAACTCCTACGAGCAGTACTTC	CASSTRTGNSYEQYF
TRBV15	few	TRBJ1-4	TRBD1	TGTGCCACCAGCAGAGGGGGGACAGGAGGGGACGATGAAAAACTGTTTTTT	CATSRGGTGGDDEKLFF
TRBV14	-	TRBJ2-5	-	TGTGCCAGCAGCCGCCGCGGAGAGGAGACCCAGTACTTC	CASSRRGEETQYF
TRBV6-1	-	TRBJ1-4	-	TGTGCCAGCAGTGAAATGTCGGGGTCAGGTAATGAAAAACTGTTTTTT	CASSEMSGSGNEKLFF
TRBV28	few	TRBJ2-5	-	TGTGCCAGCAGTGGGAGGATGGCCGAAGAGACCCAGTACTTC	CASSGRMAEETQYF
TRBV28	-	TRBJ1-1	TRBD1	TGTGCCAGCAGTTTAAGGGACAGGACCTTTCTTGAAGCTTTCTTT	CASSLRDRTFLEAFF
TRBV5-1	-	TRBJ2-1	-	TGCGCCAGCAGCGTCGGGACTCAGAATGAGCAGTTCTTC	CASSVGTQNEQFF
TRBV4-3	-	TRBJ2-7	TRBD2	TGCGCCAGCAGGTACGCTCCGGGACTAGCGGGAGGTCTAATTAGCGAGCAGTACTTC	CASRYAPGLAGGLISEQYF
TRBV7-6	-	TRBJ1-1	-	TGTGCCAGCAGCTTAGCGTCCGGTTGGGCGACGGACACTGAAGCTTTCTTT	CASSLASGWATDTEAFF
TRBV2	once	TRBJ1-5	-	TGTGCCAGCAAGCATAGCAATCAGCCCCAGCATTTT	CASKHSNQPQHF
TRBV5-4	-	TRBJ2-1	TRBD2	TGTGCCAGCAGCGTGACTAGCGGGAGGTACAATGAGCAGTTCTTC	CASSVTSGRYNEQFF
TRBV28	-	TRBJ1-1	-	TGTGCCAGCAGTATTCCAGAAAACACTGAAGCTTTCTTT	CASSIPENTEAFF
TRBV7-3	-	TRBJ1-1	TRBD1	TGTGCCAGCAGCCCAGGGGGCGGAACTGAAGCTTTCTTT	CASSPGGGTEAFF
TRBV27	-	TRBJ1-5	-	TGTGCCAGCAGTTTAGGTTGGGCAGTCGATAGCAATCAGCCCCAGCATTTT	CASSLGWAVDSNQPQHF
TRBV11-2	-	TRBJ2-1	TRBD2	TGTGCCAGCACCCCGGTTCTAGCGGAGGTCTATGAGCAGTTCTTC	CASTPVLAEVYEQFF